This T cell receptor (beta chain) was captured by sequencing in a study of regulatory T cells in long-lasting Graves disease. The time point here: newly diagnosed GD, antithyroid drugs for less than 3 months. PBMC-derived RNA was used for the TCR library. This CDR3 contains 13 residues. The V gene's germline CDR1 is SGHVS and CDR2 FNYEAQ. Trimming pared 2 bases from V and 3 bases from J, leaving 5 bases between. In its sample, this clonotype was seen many times. For TCR beta, libraries came from iRepertoire HTBI primers and Arm-PCR of CDR3 regions. In TCRdb, the multiplex PCR reads were re-called with MiXCR into one record per CDR3 protein. The sample holds about 530,000 distinct CDR3 sequences, about 16% seen once. The same specimen was also included in a second study, on T cells in Graves' hyperthyroidism and ophthalmopathy.

The chain uses TRBV7-6 and TRBJ2-1, with D maybe TRBD2 (5 bases). The sequence was obtained from a woman aged 35-65 years with Graves disease. The source was peripheral blood mononuclear cells (PBMCs), collected at new diagnosis, from a patient treated with antithyroid drugs. DNA of the CDR3: TGTGCCAGCAGCTTACGGGACTACAATGAGCAGTTCTTC. Translating gives CASSLRDYNEQFF.